What follows are 29 T cell receptor beta chains derived from one specimen sequenced in a study of shared clonotypes between healthy human individuals (TCRdb year 2020). Library generation was performed with the immunoSEQ multiplex PCR assay. Held by TCRdb, this immuneACCESS table contains in-frame sequences only and omits some clones. Under half of the omission traces to an unresolved V gene where checked; the cause of the rest is unknown. The sample table shows 2 million to 2.5 million clones, and approximately 96% are seen once. Over 0.1% of the sample is taken by the ten largest. Input material: naive CD4+ T cells sorted from blood. Per the publication, the cell subset or site label means: CD45RA+ positively selected. The receptor source for this set is a man younger than 35 in good health.

The genes are TRBV5-1 and TRBJ1-2; 8 bases fit TRBD1. From germline, CDR1 is SGHRS and CDR2 YFSETQ. The CDR3 sequence is 14 residues long. V was clipped by 0 bases and J by 8 bases; unmatched bases: 6. CDR3 bases: TGCGCCAGCAGCTTGGAGGACAGGGCGCGAGGCTACACCTTC. Amino acids: CASSLEDRARGYTF. Combining the CDR3 with reference TRBV5-1 and TRBJ1-2 gives the whole variable domain KAGVTQTPRYLIKTRGQQVTLSCSPISGHRSVSWYQQTPGQGLQFLFEYFSETQRNKGNFPGRFSGRQFSNSRSEMNVSTLELGDSALYLCASSLEDRARGYTFGSGTRLTVV.

The chain carries TRBV11-2 and TRBJ2-7; possible D gene TRBD1, 6 bases. Germline V gene lookup returns CDR1 SGHAT and CDR2 FQNNGV. This CDR3 has 15 residues. Trimming shortened V by 4 bases and J by 3 bases, and 16 bases separated the two germline ends. The CDR3 spells CASSSQWGPVYEQYF. As DNA, the CDR3 is TGTGCCAGCAGCTCCCAATGGGGGCCGGTCTACGAGCAGTACTTC.

The V call is TRBV5-1, the J call TRBJ2-3; TRBD2 matches at 9 bases. With V trimmed by 3 bases and J by 0 bases, 5 bases remained unmatched. Germline V gene lookup returns CDR1 SGHRS and CDR2 YFSETQ. CDR3 length: 16 residues. The CDR3 region has the DNA TGCGCCAGCAGCTCTCCGGGACTAGCTAGCACAGATACGCAGTATTTT. Translation gives CASSSPGLASTDTQYF. The variable domain in full, completed from reference TRBV5-1 and TRBJ2-3, reads KAGVTQTPRYLIKTRGQQVTLSCSPISGHRSVSWYQQTPGQGLQFLFEYFSETQRNKGNFPGRFSGRQFSNSRSEMNVSTLELGDSALYLCASSSPGLASTDTQYFGPGTRLTVL.

The chain has TRBV30 and TRBJ1-6; 10 nucleotides line up with TRBD1. The CDR3 totals 13 residues. CDR1 GTSNPN and CDR2 SVGIG come from the germline V gene (reference sequence). V dropped 3 bases and J dropped 9; count of bases not matched to a gene: 2. The CDR3 nucleotides read TGTGCCTGGAGAGGGACAGGGGTTTCACCCCTCCACTTT. This translates into CAWRGTGVSPLHF.

About this clone itself: In the same sample, other DNA sequences code for this CDR3. The chain is built from TRBV9 and TRBJ1-1; D gene ambiguous. Trimming left V 0 bases short and J 4 bases short, with 7 bases between. From germline, CDR1 is SGDLS and CDR2 YYNGEE. This CDR3 has 13 amino acids. CDR3 nucleotide sequence: TGTGCCAGCAGCGTAGCCCCGGGCACTGAAGCTTTCTTT. It is translated as CASSVAPGTEAFF. The full variable domain, in which reference TRBV9 and TRBJ1-1 provide the parts outside the CDR3, is DSGVTQTPKHLITATGQRVTLRCSPRSGDLSVYWYQQSLDQGLQFLIQYYNGEERAKGNILERFSAQQFPDLHSELNLSSLELGDSALYFCASSVAPGTEAFFGQGTRLTVV.

This chain joins TRBV5-6 and TRBJ2-7, with D maybe TRBD1 (6 bases). Germline CDR1 reads SGHDT; CDR2 reads YYEEEE. This CDR3 has 15 amino acids. The V end was cut by 0 bases, the J end by 4 bases, with 14 bases between. In nucleotides, the CDR3 is TGTGCCAGCAGCTTGGTAGGACAGTTTCTTTACGAGCAGTACTTC. This encodes CASSLVGQFLYEQYF.

The J gene is TRBJ1-1, the V gene TRBV6-6; the match to TRBD1 covers 7 bases. J lost 6 bases, V lost 2 bases, and 6 bases had no gene match. The CDR3 sequence is 14 residues long. CDR1 and CDR2 from the germline V gene are MNHNY and SVGAGI (reference sequence). This CDR3 reads CASSYPGTAPEAFF. The CDR3 bases are TGTGCCAGCAGTTACCCAGGGACAGCCCCTGAAGCTTTCTTT.

The chain employs TRBV7-2 and TRBJ1-5; TRBD1 might be the D (5 bases). The CDR3 contains 15 residues. Deletions cut 4 bases from V and 0 bases from J, with 10 bases between. The germline V gene encodes CDR1 SGHTA and CDR2 FQGNSA. CDR3 sequence reads: CASSSDTLSNQPQHF. CDR3 DNA sequence: TGTGCCAGCAGCTCGGACACCCTTAGCAATCAGCCCCAGCATTTT. The variable domain in full, completed from reference TRBV7-2 and TRBJ1-5, reads GAGVSQSPSNKVTEKGKDVELRCDPISGHTALYWYRQSLGQGLEFLIYFQGNSAPDKSGLPSDRFSAERTGGSVSTLTIQRTQQEDSAVYLCASSSDTLSNQPQHFGDGTRLSIL.

In this sample, this clone turned up a few times. This chain joins TRBV30 and TRBJ1-5, with 8 bases aligning to TRBD1. The CDR3 is 15 amino acids. V dropped 3 bases and J dropped 7; count of bases not matched to a gene: 11. The germline CDR1 and CDR2 sequences are GTSNPN and SVGIG (reference sequence). CDR3 amino acids: CAWSASQGAGQPQHF. The CDR3 region has the DNA TGTGCCTGGAGCGCATCTCAGGGGGCCGGGCAGCCCCAGCATTTT.

This rearrangement joins TRBV6-5 to TRBJ1-5; possibly TRBD1 for D (5 bases). The V end lost 6 bases, the J end lost 4 bases, and 13 bases lay between the germline ends. CDR1 MNHEY and CDR2 SVGAGI come from the germline V gene. CDR3 length: 14 residues. The CDR3 coding sequence is TGTGCCAGCAGCGCGACAGAGCCTAATCAGCCCCAGCATTTT. It codes for CASSATEPNQPQHF.

The rearrangement joins TRBV6-4 to TRBJ1-1, with D maybe TRBD1 (5 bases). The CDR3 extends over 12 amino acids. Germline V gene lookup returns CDR1 MRHNA and CDR2 SNTAGT. The V end was cut by 1 base, the J end by 8 bases, with 8 bases between. This CDR3 is CASSDLAGEAFF. The CDR3 DNA sequence: TGTGCCAGCAGTGACTTGGCAGGGGAAGCTTTCTTT.

The rearrangement links TRBV5-1 to TRBJ2-1; TRBD1 matches 7 bases. The germline V gene encodes CDR1 SGHRS and CDR2 YFSETQ. There are 16 residues in the CDR3. Trimming cost V 3 bases and J 3 bases; bases outside gene matches: 9. CDR3 loop: CASSSSGTANYNEQFF. The CDR3 DNA is TGCGCCAGCAGCTCGTCCGGGACAGCAAACTACAATGAGCAGTTCTTC.

This clone appeared once. Other nucleotide sequences from this sample produce the same CDR3. The J gene is TRBJ1-5, the V gene TRBV30; 7 bases are shared with TRBD1. The junction had 4 bases not matched to a gene; V was cut back by 1 base and J by 7 bases. The CDR3 has 13 amino acids. Germline loops: CDR1 GTSNPN, CDR2 SVGIG (reference sequence). The CDR3 DNA reads TGTGCCTGGAGTGCCCAGGGGGGACAGCCCCAGCATTTT. Translation gives CAWSAQGGQPQHF.

The rearrangement joins TRBV25-1 to TRBJ1-1; 7 bases agree with TRBD1. CDR1 is MGHDK, CDR2 SYGVNS, per germline. This CDR3 comprises 14 residues. The V segment lost 2 bases and the J segment 4 bases; nucleotides outside the gene matches: 4. This CDR3 is CASSEPGQVTEAFF. CDR3 DNA: TGTGCCAGCAGTGAACCCGGACAGGTCACTGAAGCTTTCTTT. Together with reference TRBV25-1 and TRBJ1-1, the CDR3 gives the full variable domain: EADIYQTPRYLVIGTGKKITLECSQTMGHDKMYWYQQDPGMELHLIHYSYGVNSTEKGDLSSESTVSRIRTEHFPLTLESARPSHTSQYLCASSEPGQVTEAFFGQGTRLTVV.

This clone was observed a few times. The chain combines TRBV10-3 with TRBJ2-3; D unclear. V was trimmed by 0 bases and J by 0 bases, leaving 4 bases between them. Germline V CDR1 and CDR2: ENHRY, SYGVKD. The CDR3 runs 14 residues. CDR3 DNA: TGTGCCATCAGTGAGTCGTTTAGCACAGATACGCAGTATTTT. The encoded protein is CAISESFSTDTQYF.

Concerning this clone itself: The same CDR3 also results from other DNA sequences found in this sample. The J gene is TRBJ1-2, the V gene TRBV19; D is uncertain. Trimming pared 4 bases from V and 5 bases from J, leaving 5 bases between. The CDR3 covers 11 residues. Germline V lookup: CDR1 LNHDA, CDR2 SQIVND (reference sequence). The CDR3 sequence: CASSTGYGYTF. DNA of the CDR3: TGTGCCAGTAGTACAGGATATGGCTACACCTTC.

The rearrangement uses TRBV11-2 and TRBJ2-7, with 7 bases identical to TRBD1. CDR1 and CDR2 (germline): SGHAT, FQNNGV. With 4 bases clipped from V and 3 bases from J, the junction kept 9 bases outside the gene matches. CDR3 length: 15 amino acids. In DNA, the CDR3 is TGTGCCAGCAGCTACCGAGACAGGGATTACTACGAGCAGTACTTC. Amino acid sequence: CASSYRDRDYYEQYF.

Written as DNA, the CDR3 is TGTGCCAGCAGTCCGGGACAGAGATACGAGCAGTACTTC. Its protein is CASSPGQRYEQYF. This chain joins TRBV6-5 and TRBJ2-7, with 7 bases fitting TRBD1. There are 13 residues in the CDR3. Germline V lookup: CDR1 MNHEY, CDR2 SVGAGI. V was pared by 5 bases and J by 4 bases, with 5 bases of the junction left unmatched.

This sequence joins TRBV12-5 and TRBJ1-1; D ambiguous. This CDR3 has 12 residues. In germline, CDR1 is LGHNT, CDR2 FRNRAP. Trimming pared 7 bases from V and 0 bases from J, leaving 6 bases between. CDR3 amino acids: CASAVMNTEAFF. In DNA form, the CDR3 reads TGTGCTAGTGCCGTAATGAACACTGAAGCTTTCTTT.

The chain employs TRBV18 and TRBJ1-5; 8 positions agree with TRBD1. J gave up 4 bases and V 5 bases, and 4 bases lay outside the gene matches. The CDR3 spans 14 residues. Germline CDR1 KGHSH, CDR2 LQKENI. The CDR3 sequence: CASSAGQANQPQHF. DNA of the CDR3: TGTGCCAGCTCAGCGGGACAGGCTAATCAGCCCCAGCATTTT.

Worth noting for this clone: Other DNA sequences in the sample encode the same CDR3. J is TRBJ1-5 and V is TRBV2; 8 positions match TRBD1. Losses at the gene ends were 6 bases for V and 6 bases for J; bases not matched to a gene: 4. The CDR3 is 13 amino acids. Germline CDR1 SNHLY, CDR2 FYNNEI. The CDR3 is CASSGQGGQPQHF. The CDR3 DNA sequence: TGTGCCAGCAGCGGACAGGGAGGTCAGCCCCAGCATTTT.

This chain uses TRBV18 with TRBJ2-5, with D unresolved. The CDR3 has 13 residues. V was cut by 2 bases and J by 0 bases, with 4 bases left in between. In germline, CDR1 is KGHSH, CDR2 LQKENI. This chain's CDR3 is CASSPRYQETQYF. In DNA form, the CDR3 reads TGTGCCAGCTCACCAAGGTACCAAGAGACCCAGTACTTC.

This clone appeared once. The J gene is TRBJ1-1, the V gene TRBV27; D call uncertain. CDR1 MNHEY and CDR2 SMNVEV come from the germline V gene (reference sequence). V dropped 4 bases and J dropped 0 bases, with 15 bases sitting between them. The CDR3 sequence is 16 residues long. In nucleotides, the CDR3 is TGTGCCAGCAGTTGGAGGACTGCAAGCATGAACACTGAAGCTTTCTTT. It specifies CASSWRTASMNTEAFF.

This clone has only one observation. The chain links TRBV10-3 to TRBJ2-3; D perhaps matches TRBD2 (5 bases). V lost 2 bases to trimming and J lost 0 bases, with 12 bases between them. Germline CDR1 is ENHRY and CDR2 is SYGVKD. CDR3 length: 16 amino acids. CDR3 coding DNA: TGTGCCATCAGTGAGACGGCGGGCCTTAGCACAGATACGCAGTATTTT. It codes for CAISETAGLSTDTQYF.

V is TRBV10-3 and J is TRBJ2-7; 7 nucleotides align to TRBD1. V dropped 6 bases and J dropped 5; count of bases not matched to a gene: 7. The CDR3 sequence is 13 residues long. CDR1 is ENHRY and CDR2 is SYGVKD in the germline V gene. CDR3 in DNA: TGTGCCATCAGCATAACAGGGGACCACGAGCAGTACTTC. This encodes CAISITGDHEQYF.

The chain uses TRBV4-1 and TRBJ1-1; D not resolved. The CDR3 consists of 16 residues. CDR1 MGHRA and CDR2 YSYEKL come from the germline V gene. Trimming stripped 0 bases from V and 1 base from J, with 12 bases between. As DNA, the CDR3 is TGCGCCAGCAGCCAAGATCGGGGAGGGCCGAACACTGAAGCTTTCTTT. It is translated as CASSQDRGGPNTEAFF.

The chain uses TRBV6-5 and TRBJ1-3; D is undetermined. The germline V gene encodes CDR1 MNHEY and CDR2 SVGAGI. Trimming shortened V by 6 bases and J by 2 bases, and 11 bases separated the two germline ends. CDR3 length equals 14 residues. In nucleotides, the CDR3 is TGTGCCAGCAGGCCGCCTAGGGCTGGAAACACCATATATTTT. This sequence encodes CASRPPRAGNTIYF.

This chain connects TRBV5-1 to TRBJ1-4, with TRBD1 identical over 8 bases. This CDR3 is 17 amino acids long. CDR1 and CDR2 (germline): SGHRS, YFSETQ. V was pared by 3 bases and J by 0 bases, with 7 bases of the junction left unmatched. The CDR3 here is CASSSGQGTATNEKLFF. The CDR3, as DNA: TGCGCCAGCAGCTCTGGACAGGGAACAGCAACTAATGAAAAACTGTTTTTT.

This clone was counted a single time. Other DNA sequences in this specimen translate into the identical CDR3. The rearrangement joins TRBV5-1 to TRBJ2-7; 10 bases agree with TRBD1. Germline-derived CDR1 and CDR2 are SGHRS and YFSETQ. J gave up 2 bases and V 4 bases, and 6 bases lay outside the gene matches. This CDR3 spans 15 amino acids. Here the CDR3 DNA reads TGCGCCAGCAGCCCCGTTGGGACAGGGGCCTACGAGCAGTACTTC. It encodes CASSPVGTGAYEQYF.